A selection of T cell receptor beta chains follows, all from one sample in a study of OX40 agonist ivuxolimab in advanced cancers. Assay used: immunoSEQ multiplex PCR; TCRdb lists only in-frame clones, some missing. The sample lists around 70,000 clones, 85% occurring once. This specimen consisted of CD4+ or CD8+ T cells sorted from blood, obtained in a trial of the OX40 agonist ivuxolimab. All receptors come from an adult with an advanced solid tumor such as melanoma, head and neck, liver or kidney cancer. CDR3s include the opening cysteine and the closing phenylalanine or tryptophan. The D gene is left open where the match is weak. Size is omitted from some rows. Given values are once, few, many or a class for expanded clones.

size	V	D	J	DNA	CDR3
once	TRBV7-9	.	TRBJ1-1	TGTGCCAGCAGCTTATCCGGGAATGGGCTCACTGAAGCTTTCTTT	CASSLSGNGLTEAFF
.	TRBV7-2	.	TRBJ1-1	TGTGCCAGCAGCCCGCGGGGCGGGAGGTACACTGAAGCTTTCTTT	CASSPRGGRYTEAFF
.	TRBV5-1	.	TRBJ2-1	TGCGCCAGCAGCTCGGGGCAGGGTAGAAGGAATGAGCAGTTCTTC	CASSSGQGRRNEQFF
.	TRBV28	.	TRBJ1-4	TGTGCCAGCAGTTCTCCGGGACACCGGAAAACTAATGAAAAACTGTTTTTT	CASSSPGHRKTNEKLFF
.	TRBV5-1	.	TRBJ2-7	TGCGCCAGCAGCCCCCCCTCCTACGAGCAGTACTTC	CASSPPSYEQYF
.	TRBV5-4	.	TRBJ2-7	TGTGCCAGCAGCGGGGCCTACGAGCAGTACTTC	CASSGAYEQYF
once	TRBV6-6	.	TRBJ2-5	TGTGCCAGCAGCTACCCCCAAGCGGATCCTCAAGAGACCCAGTACTTC	CASSYPQADPQETQYF
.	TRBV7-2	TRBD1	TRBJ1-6	TGTGCCAGCAGCTTAAATGGACAGGGATCATCCCTCCACTTT	CASSLNGQGSSLHF
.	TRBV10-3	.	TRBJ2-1	TGTGCCACCTCTGGAGGAGAGAATGAGCAGTTCTTC	CATSGGENEQFF
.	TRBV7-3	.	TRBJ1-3	TGTGCCAGCAGCTTACAGGGAGGACATGGAAACACCATATATTTT	CASSLQGGHGNTIYF
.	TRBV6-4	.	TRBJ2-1	TGTGCCAGCAGTGAGTTCGGGGGCACAAACAATGAGCAGTTCTTC	CASSEFGGTNNEQFF
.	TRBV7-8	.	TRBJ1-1	TGTGCCAGCAGCCGGACCGAGAACACTGAAGCTTTCTTT	CASSRTENTEAFF
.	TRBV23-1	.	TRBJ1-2	TGCGCCAGCAGTCACAGGGGTCATGGCTACACCTTC	CASSHRGHGYTF
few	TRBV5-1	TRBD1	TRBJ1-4	TGCGCCAGCAGCCGGACAGGACGTAATGAGGGAGTAAGACTGTTTTTT	CASSRTGRNEGVRLFF
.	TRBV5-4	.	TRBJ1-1	TGTGCCAGCAGCAATAACAGGGTAGGGACTGAAGCTTTCTTT	CASSNNRVGTEAFF
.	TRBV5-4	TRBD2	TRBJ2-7	TGTGCCAGCAGCTCCGGGGGGGCCTACAACGAGCAGTACTTC	CASSSGGAYNEQYF
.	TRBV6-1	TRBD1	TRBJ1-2	TGTGCCAGCAGCAAGGACAGGGTAAACTATGGCTACACCTTC	CASSKDRVNYGYTF
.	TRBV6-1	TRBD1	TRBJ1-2	TGTGCCAGCACCAGCAGGACAGGAGCTTATGGCTACACCTTC	CASTSRTGAYGYTF
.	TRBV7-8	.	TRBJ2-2	TGTGCCAGCAGCCCCCTTACGCTAGGCGGGACCGGGGAGCTGTTTTTT	CASSPLTLGGTGELFF
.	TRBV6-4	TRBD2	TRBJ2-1	TGTGCCAGCAGTCCGACTAGCGGCCCCTACAATGAGCAGTTCTTC	CASSPTSGPYNEQFF
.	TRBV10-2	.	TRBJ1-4	TGCGCCAGCAGCGACGGGCCCGAAGGAAAACTGTTTTTT	CASSDGPEGKLFF
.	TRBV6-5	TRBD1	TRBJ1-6	TGTGCCAGCAGTCGACAGGGGGTTAATTCACCCCTCCACTTT	CASSRQGVNSPLHF
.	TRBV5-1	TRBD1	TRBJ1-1	TGCGCCAGCAGCCGAACAGGGGGCCGAACTGAAGCTTTCTTT	CASSRTGGRTEAFF
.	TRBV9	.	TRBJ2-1	TGTGCCAGCAGCGTAGAAGGCGCCTCCTACAATGAGCAGTTCTTC	CASSVEGASYNEQFF
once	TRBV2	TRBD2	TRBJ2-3	TGTGCCAGCCGCCCCGGGAGGCTCACAGATACGCAGTATTTT	CASRPGRLTDTQYF
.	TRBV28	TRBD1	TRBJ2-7	TGTGCCAGCAGTAATACCGGGACAGGGGATGCGGAGCAGTACTTC	CASSNTGTGDAEQYF
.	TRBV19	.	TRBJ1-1	TGTGCCACTGCAGGGTTCGGCACTGAAGCTTTCTTT	CATAGFGTEAFF
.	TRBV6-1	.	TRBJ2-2	TGTGCCAGCAGTCTAGTAATTACCGGGGAGCTGTTTTTT	CASSLVITGELFF
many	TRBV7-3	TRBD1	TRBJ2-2	TGTGCCAGCAGCTTGACAGGGACCAACACCGGGGAGCTGTTTTTT	CASSLTGTNTGELFF
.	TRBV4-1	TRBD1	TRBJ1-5	TGCGCCAGCAGCCCAGGACAGGGGGCAGGTCAGCCCCAGCATTTT	CASSPGQGAGQPQHF
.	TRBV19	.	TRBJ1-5	TGTGCCAGTAGTATCCTCCGGGACACGAGCCATCGGCCCCAGCATTTT	CASSILRDTSHRPQHF
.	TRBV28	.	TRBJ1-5	TGTGCCAGCAGTTTAGGGGCAGGGTTGCGTACATTCGCACATAGCAATCAGCCCCAGCATTTT	CASSLGAGLRTFAHSNQPQHF
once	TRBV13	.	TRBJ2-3	TGTGCCAGCAGGTCCGGGCGAAGCACAGATACGCAGTATTTT	CASRSGRSTDTQYF